The 14 T cell receptor beta chains presented below share a single source sample, sequenced in a study of T cell changes during pregnancy in multiple sclerosis. TCRdb's copy holds only in-frame clones and misses some; the assay was immunoSEQ multiplex PCR. Of some 120,000 clones in the sample, about 95% were seen once. This sample comprised peripheral blood, obtained after pregnancy. The receptor set was obtained from a female donor with multiple sclerosis, enrolled in a pregnancy study.

The chain uses TRBV28 and TRBJ2-7; TRBD2 might be the D (6 bases). CDR1 is MDHEN and CDR2 is SYDVKM in the germline V gene. V lost 2 bases, J lost 4 bases, and 9 bases lay in between. This CDR3 contains 13 residues. CDR3 sequence reads: CASSLDGGYEQYF. CDR3 in DNA: TGTGCCAGCAGTTTAGATGGGGGGTACGAGCAGTACTTC.

About this clone: Germline and junction disagree at one end, which may indicate a read error. The gene calls are TRBV2 and TRBJ2-3; a weak D match, TRBD2 (5 bases). The CDR3 extends over 10 amino acids. The V gene's germline CDR1 is SNHLY and CDR2 FYNNEI. The CDR3 bases are TGTGCCAGCAGCGGCCGAGGGCCGTTATTT. It specifies CASSGRGPLF.

The rearrangement uses TRBV10-3 and TRBJ2-3; 10 bases fit TRBD2. The CDR3 extends over 14 amino acids. Germline V CDR1 and CDR2: ENHRY, SYGVKD. The J segment lost 5 bases and the V segment lost 2 bases, leaving 1 base of the junction unmatched. CDR3 bases: TGTGCCATCAGTGAGACTAGCGGGAAAGATACGCAGTATTTT. Its protein is CAISETSGKDTQYF.

The J gene is TRBJ1-2, the V gene TRBV4-3, with D possibly matching TRBD1 (6 bases). Trimming left V 1 base short and J 0 bases short, with 6 bases between. The CDR3 is 14 residues long. The germline CDR1 and CDR2 sequences are LGHNA and YSLEER. This CDR3 reads CASSQGTANYGYTF. The CDR3 DNA sequence: TGCGCCAGCAGCCAAGGGACAGCTAACTATGGCTACACCTTC.

This chain joins TRBV7-9 and TRBJ2-7; TRBD2 might be the D (6 bases). The CDR3 sequence is 16 residues long. Trimming took off 4 bases at V and 0 bases at J, with 16 bases between the two ends. CDR1 is SEHNR and CDR2 is FQNEAQ in the germline V gene (reference sequence). The DNA of the CDR3 is TGTGCCAGCAGCTCTGGGGCAACCGGGGGCTCCTACGAGCAGTACTTC. Translating it yields CASSSGATGGSYEQYF.

The rearrangement uses TRBV5-6 and TRBJ2-7; 12 bases align to TRBD2. From germline, CDR1 is SGHDT and CDR2 YYEEEE. The CDR3 extends over 16 amino acids. The junction had 3 bases not matched to a gene; V was cut back by 0 bases and J by 2 bases. CDR3 coding DNA: TGTGCCAGCAGCTTGGAGCTAGCGGGAGGGCCCTACGAGCAGTACTTC. Its translation: CASSLELAGGPYEQYF.

The gene calls are TRBV29-1 and TRBJ2-7, with D perhaps TRBD1 (5 bases). This CDR3 is built from 12 residues. V was trimmed by 3 bases and J by 5 bases, leaving 11 bases between them. Germline assignment: CDR1 SQVTM and CDR2 ANQGSEA. CDR3 in amino acids: CSVDTGFNEQYF. The CDR3 nucleotides read TGCAGCGTTGACACAGGTTTTAACGAGCAGTACTTC.

This sequence joins TRBV30 and TRBJ2-2; the match to TRBD2 covers 7 bases. Germline-derived CDR1 and CDR2 are GTSNPN and SVGIG (reference sequence). Trimming took 2 bases from V and 7 from J; bases not matched to a gene: 7. The CDR3 has 14 residues. Here the CDR3 DNA reads TGTGCCTGGAGTTACCTCCGGGACTACGGGGAGCTGTTTTTT. It codes for CAWSYLRDYGELFF.

This chain joins TRBV4-2 and TRBJ2-1, with TRBD1 matching over 7 bases. This CDR3 has 16 amino acids. The germline gives CDR1 LGHNA, CDR2 YNFKEQ. V gave up 3 bases and J gave up 0 bases; unmatched junction bases: 5. This CDR3 reads CASSHPQGSSYNEQFF. The CDR3, as DNA: TGTGCCAGCAGCCACCCACAGGGGAGCTCCTACAATGAGCAGTTCTTC.

In this sample, this clone turned up once. V is TRBV29-1 and J is TRBJ2-1; TRBD2 is a possible D gene (5 bases). CDR1 and CDR2 (germline): SQVTM, ANQGSEA. V was shortened by 5 bases and J by 4 bases, with 12 bases between the two germline ends. The CDR3 is 13 amino acids. CDR3 sequence (DNA): TGCAGCGTTTCTAGCTCCCTTTACAATGAGCAGTTCTTC. Translating it yields CSVSSSLYNEQFF.

The chain uses TRBV5-5 and TRBJ1-3, with a tentative D call TRBD1 (5 bases). V lost 2 bases and J lost 4, with 10 bases in between. The CDR3 consists of 14 residues. CDR1 is SGHKS, CDR2 YYEKEE, per germline (reference sequence). The CDR3 region is CASSLTGGGNTIYF. The CDR3 nucleotides read TGTGCCAGCAGCTTAACGGGGGGGGGAAACACCATATATTTT.

This chain joins TRBV4-1 and TRBJ1-1, with D perhaps matching TRBD1 (6 bases). Germline V gives CDR1 MGHRA, CDR2 YSYEKL. This CDR3 has 13 residues. Trimming took off 1 base at V and 11 bases at J, with 14 bases between the two ends. CDR3 bases: TGCGCCAGCAGCCAAGGGGACAACCCGAGGGCTTTCTTT. Translated, it gives CASSQGDNPRAFF.

The chain recombines TRBV6-6 with TRBJ1-5; D unresolved. This CDR3 has 13 residues. The germline V gene has CDR1 MNHNY and CDR2 SVGAGI (reference sequence). V shed 2 bases and J shed 12 bases, with 14 bases lying between them. The CDR3 reads CASSYTRTSDQHF. In DNA, the CDR3 is TGTGCCAGCAGTTACACCAGAACCTCAGACCAGCATTTT.

The chain is built from TRBV9 and TRBJ2-1, with a possible D match to TRBD1 (6 bases). Looked up from germline, CDR1 is SGDLS and CDR2 is YYNGEE. V dropped 4 bases and J dropped 10 bases, with 15 bases sitting between them. CDR3 length: 13 amino acids. The chain's CDR3 is CASSLTTGTEQFF. The CDR3 DNA reads TGTGCCAGCAGCTTAACAACCGGGACAGAGCAGTTCTTC.